The sequence of this T cell receptor (beta chain) was determined in a study of response to subunit inactivated influenza vaccine. Notes on the study in general: Authors suggested each seasonal flu vaccination may recruit only limited numbers of new T cells.

This clonotype was observed a handful of times. Its matching antigen is unknown. Germline V gives CDR1 SGDLS, CDR2 YYNGEE. This CDR3 has 11 amino acids. V lost 7 bases to trimming and J lost 7 bases, with 12 bases between them. TCRdb re-derived calls from the RT-PCR reads in MiXCR, one entry per CDR3 protein. The table lists 800,000 or so distinct CDR3 sequences, 21% of them singletons. The specimen comprised PBMCs from blood, sampled around 5 days after vaccination. This TCR derives from a man between 45 and 60 years old who received an inactivated influenza vaccine. J is TRBJ2-7 and V is TRBV9; D is possibly TRBD2 (6 bases). The CDR3 is CASGREKEQYF. CDR3 DNA sequence: TGTGCCAGCGGGCGGGAAAAGGAGCAGTACTTC.